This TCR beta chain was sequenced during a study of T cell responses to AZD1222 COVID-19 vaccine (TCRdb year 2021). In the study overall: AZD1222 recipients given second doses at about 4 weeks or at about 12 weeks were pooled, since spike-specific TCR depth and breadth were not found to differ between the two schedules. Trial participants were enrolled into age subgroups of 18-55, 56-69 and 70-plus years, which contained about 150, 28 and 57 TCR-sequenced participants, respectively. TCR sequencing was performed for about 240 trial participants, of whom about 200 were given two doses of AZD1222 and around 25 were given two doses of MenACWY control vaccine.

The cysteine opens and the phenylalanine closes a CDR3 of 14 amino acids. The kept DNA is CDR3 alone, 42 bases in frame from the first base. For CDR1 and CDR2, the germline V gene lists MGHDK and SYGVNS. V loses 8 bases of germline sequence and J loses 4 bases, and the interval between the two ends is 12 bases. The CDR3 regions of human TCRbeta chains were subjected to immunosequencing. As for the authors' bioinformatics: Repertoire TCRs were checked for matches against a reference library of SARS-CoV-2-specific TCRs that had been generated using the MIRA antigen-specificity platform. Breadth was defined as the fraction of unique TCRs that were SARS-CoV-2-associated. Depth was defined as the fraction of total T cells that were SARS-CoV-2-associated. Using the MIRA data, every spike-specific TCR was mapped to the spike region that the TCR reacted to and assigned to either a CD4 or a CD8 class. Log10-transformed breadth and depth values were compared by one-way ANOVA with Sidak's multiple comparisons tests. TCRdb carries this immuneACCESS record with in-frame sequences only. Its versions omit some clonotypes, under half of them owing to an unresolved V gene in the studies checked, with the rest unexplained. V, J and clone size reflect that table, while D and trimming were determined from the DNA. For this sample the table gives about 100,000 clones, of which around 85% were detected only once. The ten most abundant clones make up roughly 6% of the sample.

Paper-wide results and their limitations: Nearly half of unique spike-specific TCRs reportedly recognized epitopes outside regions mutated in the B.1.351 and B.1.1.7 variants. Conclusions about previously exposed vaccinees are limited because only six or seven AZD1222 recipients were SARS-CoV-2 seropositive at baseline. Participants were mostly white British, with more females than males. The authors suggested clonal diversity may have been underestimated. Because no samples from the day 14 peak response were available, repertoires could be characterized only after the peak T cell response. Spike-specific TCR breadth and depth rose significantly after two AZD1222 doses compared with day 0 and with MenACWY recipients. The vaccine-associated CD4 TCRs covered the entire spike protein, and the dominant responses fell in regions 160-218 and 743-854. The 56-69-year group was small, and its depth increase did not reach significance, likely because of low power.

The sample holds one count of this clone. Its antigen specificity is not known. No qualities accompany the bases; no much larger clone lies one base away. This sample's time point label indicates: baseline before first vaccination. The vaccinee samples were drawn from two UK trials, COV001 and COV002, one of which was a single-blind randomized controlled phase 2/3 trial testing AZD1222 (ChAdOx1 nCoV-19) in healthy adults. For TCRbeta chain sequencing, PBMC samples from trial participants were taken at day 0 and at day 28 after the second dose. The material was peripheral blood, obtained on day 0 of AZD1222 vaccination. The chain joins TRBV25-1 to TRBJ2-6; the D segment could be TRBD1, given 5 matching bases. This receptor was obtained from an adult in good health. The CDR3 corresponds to CASAKRGGANVLTF. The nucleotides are TGTGCCAGCGCAAAAAGGGGCGGGGCCAACGTCCTGACTTTC. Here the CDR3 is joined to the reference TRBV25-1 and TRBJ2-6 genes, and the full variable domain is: EADIYQTPRYLVIGTGKKITLECSQTMGHDKMYWYQQDPGMELHLIHYSYGVNSTEKGDLSSESTVSRIRTEHFPLTLESARPSHTSQYLCASAKRGGANVLTFGAGSRLTVL.